The 2 T cell receptor beta chains below come from one sample, sequenced in a study of lymphopenia after photon versus proton radiotherapy. The repertoire was sequenced with immunoSEQ multiplex PCR; TCRdb's copy has only in-frame clones and lacks some. The top ten hold 5.5% to 7.5% of the sample, which has around 30,000 clones, 75% to 90% seen once. The sequences come from peripheral blood, collected from a patient treated with photon-based radiotherapy. Receptors originate from a woman in her forties or fifties with pancreatic cancer.

CDR3 protein: CASSPGDYPREQYF. The DNA of the CDR3 is TGTGCCAGCTCACCAGGAGACTATCCTCGTGAGCAGTACTTC. The rearrangement joins TRBV18 to TRBJ2-7, with D possibly matching TRBD2 (5 bases). This CDR3 comprises 14 residues. V was trimmed by 2 bases and J by 7 bases, leaving 15 bases between them. Germline V gives CDR1 KGHSH, CDR2 LQKENI. Complete variable domain (other parts from reference TRBV18 and TRBJ2-7): NAGVMQNPRHLVRRRGQEARLRCSPMKGHSHVYWYRQLPEEGLKFMVYLQKENIIDESGMPKERFSAEFPKEGPSILRIQQVVRGDSAAYFCASSPGDYPREQYFGPGTRLTVT.

This chain joins TRBV19 and TRBJ2-1; weak D call: TRBD2 (6 bases). CDR1 is LNHDA and CDR2 is SQIVND in the germline V gene (reference sequence). The ends were cut back, 5 bases at V and 0 bases at J, with 11 bases in the middle. The CDR3 sequence is 15 residues long. The CDR3 sequence: CASSQGGNSYNEQFF. DNA for the CDR3: TGTGCCAGTAGTCAGGGAGGAAACTCCTACAATGAGCAGTTCTTC.